This TCR beta chain came from a study of blood T cell repertoires in COVID-19. Across the study: In each case, the material was cDNA or gDNA derived from T cells, B-cell-depleted T cells, or PBMCs.

Original handling: Reference gene primer amplification gave nucleated cell count estimates. Clones were read by immunoSEQ multiplex PCR, and TCRdb kept only the in-frame ones, dropping some. The V and J calls and clone size come from that table; D and trimming were worked out from the DNA. The sample records about 130,000 clones, about 84% being singletons. Trimming removed 3 bases from V and 2 bases from J; junction bases left unmatched: 9. Per germline, CDR1 SGHDT and CDR2 YYEEEE. This CDR3 spans 18 amino acids. The rearrangement uses TRBV5-6 and TRBJ1-5; 12 nucleotides align to TRBD1. The receptor was derived from a woman aged 60 to 75 with acute or convalescent COVID-19. What was sequenced was peripheral blood. CDR3: CASSSTGTGGWRNQPQHF. The CDR3 region has the DNA TGTGCCAGCAGCTCAACCGGGACAGGGGGCTGGCGCAATCAGCCCCAGCATTTT. The whole variable domain, filled in from reference TRBV5-6 and TRBJ1-5, reads DAGVTQSPTHLIKTRGQQVTLRCSPKSGHDTVSWYQQALGQGPQFIFQYYEEEERQRGNFPDRFSGHQFPNYSSELNVNALLLGDSALYLCASSSTGTGGWRNQPQHFGDGTRLSIL.